A single sample gave rise to the 9 T cell receptor beta chains below, sequenced in a study of control samples from healthy donors and cancer patients. TCRdb's copy holds only in-frame clones and misses some; the assay was immunoSEQ multiplex PCR. The data contain 150,000 to 200,000 clones, more than 90% of them singletons. The material sequenced was blood. These receptors all come from a woman between 35 and 50 years old in good health.

V usage is TRBV4-1 and J usage is TRBJ2-2; 12 bases are a match to TRBD2. There are 18 residues in the CDR3. The ends lost 6 bases at V and 0 bases at J; junction bases unmatched: 8. The germline V gene encodes CDR1 MGHRA and CDR2 YSYEKL. DNA of the CDR3: TGCGCCAGCAGACGGGTCTCTAGCGGGGGGGCGAACACCGGGGAGCTGTTTTTT. This translates into CASRRVSSGGANTGELFF.

The rearrangement links TRBV19 to TRBJ1-5; the D gene is possibly TRBD1 (6 bases). Germline-derived CDR1 and CDR2 are LNHDA and SQIVND (reference sequence). The V end was cut by 3 bases, the J end by 8 bases, with 23 bases between. The CDR3 has 17 amino acids. CDR3 residues: CASSIYGGGGEHEPQHF. Here the CDR3 DNA reads TGTGCCAGTAGTATTTACGGGGGCGGAGGGGAGCATGAGCCCCAGCATTTT.

The rearrangement uses TRBV4-2 and TRBJ2-7; no clear D gene. The CDR3 covers 13 residues. CDR1 LGHNA and CDR2 YNFKEQ come from the germline V gene. The V end lost 1 base, the J end lost 2 bases, and 6 bases lay between the germline ends. CDR3 sequence (DNA): TGTGCCAGCAGCCAAGTACTGGCCTACGAGCAGTACTTC. Amino acid sequence: CASSQVLAYEQYF.

This chain connects TRBV10-1 to TRBJ1-6; perhaps TRBD1 as D (6 bases). CDR3 length: 13 residues. CDR1 is WNHNN, CDR2 SYGVQD, per germline (reference sequence). V was pared by 8 bases and J by 7 bases, with 12 bases between. The CDR3 reads CASSGGWNSPLHF. For the CDR3, the DNA is TGCGCCAGCTCCGGGGGCTGGAATTCACCCCTCCACTTT.

This chain joins TRBV19 and TRBJ1-5; D not resolved. Trimming stripped 6 bases from V and 1 base from J, with 13 bases between. From germline, CDR1 is LNHDA and CDR2 SQIVND (reference sequence). The CDR3 runs 15 residues. CDR3 DNA: TGTGCCAGTAGGCCCACAGCAGAGAGCAATCAGCCCCAGCATTTT. It encodes CASRPTAESNQPQHF.

The chain carries TRBV10-3 and TRBJ2-3; D ambiguous. The germline gives CDR1 ENHRY, CDR2 SYGVKD. V dropped 4 bases and J dropped 7 bases, with 9 bases sitting between them. The CDR3 loop spans 12 amino acids. The CDR3 region is CAISAPSNTQYF. In DNA, the CDR3 is TGTGCCATCAGTGCCCCCTCCAATACGCAGTATTTT.

The chain links TRBV6-6 to TRBJ1-2, with 11 bases fitting TRBD1. Germline values: CDR1 MNHNY, CDR2 SVGAGI (reference sequence). The V segment lost 10 bases and the J segment 7 bases; nucleotides outside the gene matches: 8. CDR3 length: 13 residues. This CDR3 is CATTGQGARGYTF. The CDR3 bases are TGTGCCACCACAGGACAGGGGGCGCGTGGCTACACCTTC.

This chain uses TRBV4-1 with TRBJ2-7, with 9 bases that match TRBD2. The germline gives CDR1 MGHRA, CDR2 YSYEKL. With 1 base clipped from V and 1 base from J, the junction kept 5 bases outside the gene matches. The CDR3 covers 16 residues. In DNA, the CDR3 is TGCGCCAGCAGCCAAGGCCAGACTAGCGGATCCTACGAGCAGTACTTC. This sequence encodes CASSQGQTSGSYEQYF.

This clone occurred a few times. The rearrangement joins TRBV9 to TRBJ2-3; 7 nucleotides agree with TRBD2. The CDR3 covers 15 residues. V lost 3 bases to trimming and J lost 4 bases; unmatched junction nucleotides: 8. Germline V gene lookup returns CDR1 SGDLS and CDR2 YYNGEE. The CDR3 region is CASSARTSFADTQYF. The CDR3 DNA is TGTGCCAGCAGCGCGCGGACTAGTTTCGCAGATACGCAGTATTTT.